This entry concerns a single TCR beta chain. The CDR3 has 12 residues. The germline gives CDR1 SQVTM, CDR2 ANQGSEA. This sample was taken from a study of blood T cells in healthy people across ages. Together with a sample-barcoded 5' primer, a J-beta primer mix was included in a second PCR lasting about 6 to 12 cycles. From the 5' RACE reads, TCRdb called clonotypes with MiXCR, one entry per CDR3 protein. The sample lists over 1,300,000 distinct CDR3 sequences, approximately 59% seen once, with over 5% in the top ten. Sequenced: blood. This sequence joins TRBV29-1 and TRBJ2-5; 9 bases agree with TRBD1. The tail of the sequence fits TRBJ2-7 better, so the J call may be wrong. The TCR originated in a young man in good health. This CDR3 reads CSALGTGNEQYF. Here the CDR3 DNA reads TGCAGCGCCCTAGGGACAGGGAACGAGCAGTACTTC.